These 6 T cell receptor beta chains came from one sample sequenced in a study of blood T cell repertoires in COVID-19 (dated by TCRdb to between 2020 and 2021). The library came from the immunoSEQ multiplex PCR assay. What TCRdb holds here is the immuneACCESS table cut down to in-frame rearrangements. Part of the clones is not present; checked against another copy, under half of the missing clones reflect an unresolved V gene, and the others are unexplained. The sample contains around 320,000 clones, more than 90% of them found a single time. The ten largest clones represent about 4.2% of the sample. Sequencing input: PBMCs or T cells enriched from blood (not recorded which). The receptors here all came from a woman aged 25 to 39 who had been exposed to COVID-19.

The V call is TRBV3-1 (or the pseudogene TRBV3-2), the J call TRBJ1-1; 8 nucleotides agree with TRBD1. Germline V gives CDR1 LGHDT, CDR2 YNNKEL (reference sequence). CDR3 length equals 16 residues. V shed 1 base and J 1 base; nucleotides not matched to a gene: 5. As DNA, the CDR3 is TGTGCCAGCAGCCAAGTTCGACAGGGGAAGAACACTGAAGCTTTCTTT. This translates into CASSQVRQGKNTEAFF.

V is TRBV7-3 and J is TRBJ1-2, with a weak D call TRBD1 (6 bases). V lost 4 bases and J lost 8, with 14 bases in between. The CDR3 is 13 residues long. The germline CDR1 and CDR2 sequences are SGHTA and FQGTGA. The DNA for the CDR3 is TGTGCCAGCAGCTCGACCCCGGGGGGCGGCTACACCTTC. This codes for CASSSTPGGGYTF.

The chain employs TRBV5-1 and TRBJ1-2; TRBD1 agrees at 10 bases. Germline V gives CDR1 SGHRS, CDR2 YFSETQ. The CDR3 sequence is 15 residues long. With 2 bases clipped from V and 1 base from J, the junction kept 2 bases outside the gene matches. Here the CDR3 DNA reads TGCGCCAGCAGCTTCCGGGACAGGGGTAACTATGGCTACACCTTC. As protein: CASSFRDRGNYGYTF.

DNA of the CDR3: TGTGCCAGCAGCGTACACAGGGACACTGAAGCTTTCTTT. It yields the protein CASSVHRDTEAFF. The rearrangement uses TRBV7-3 and TRBJ1-1; TRBD1 might be the D (6 bases). CDR1 and CDR2 (germline): SGHTA, FQGTGA. The CDR3 spans 13 residues. The V end was cut by 5 bases, the J end by 3 bases, with 10 bases between.

The rearrangement joins TRBV15 to TRBJ2-7; a weak D match, TRBD1 (5 bases). Germline V gene lookup returns CDR1 LNHNV and CDR2 YYDKDF (reference sequence). This CDR3 spans 14 amino acids. V was cut by 3 bases and J by 6 bases, with 15 bases left in between. As DNA, the CDR3 is TGTGCCACCAGCAGGGGGCCTGGGGCCTTCGAGCAGTACTTC. Translating it yields CATSRGPGAFEQYF.

The J gene is TRBJ1-2, the V gene TRBV5-4; unclear D gene. CDR3 length equals 15 residues. Trimming took off 4 bases at V and 3 bases at J, with 16 bases between the two ends. Looked up from germline, CDR1 is SGHNT and CDR2 is YYREEE (reference sequence). CDR3 DNA: TGTGCCAGCAGCACCGGACGAGGGTCTGACTATGGCTACACCTTC. Translation gives CASSTGRGSDYGYTF.